This is a list of T cell receptor beta chains from one sample in a study of T cells in Graves' hyperthyroidism and ophthalmopathy. TCRdb processed the multiplex PCR reads anew with MiXCR; each CDR3 protein has one entry. The sample lists 500,000 to 650,000 distinct CDR3 sequences; around 13% were seen once. Sequences were obtained from blood. The receptor set was obtained from a woman in her thirties or forties with Graves' hyperthyroidism. CDR3s include the opening cysteine and the closing phenylalanine or tryptophan.

V	J	CDR3
TRBV20-1	TRBJ2-7	CSARGDSYEQYF
TRBV10-3	TRBJ1-1	CAIRGTTSNTEAFF
TRBV5-4	TRBJ2-1	CASSLSSGSSEQFF
TRBV13	TRBJ2-3	CASSASLADTQYF
TRBV12-3/TRBV12-4	TRBJ2-1	CASSPTSFSYNEQFF
TRBV19	TRBJ1-5	CASSMLSNQPQHF
TRBV6-1	TRBJ2-1	CASSDIAGGLYNEQFF
TRBV20-1	TRBJ2-3	CSARTISSTDTQYF
TRBV6-1	TRBJ1-2	CASSSRPGSPRYGYTF
TRBV5-1	TRBJ2-7	CASSLDGSRRLEQYF
TRBV15	TRBJ2-3	CATLSGSMVTDTQYF
TRBV10-3	TRBJ2-3	CAISGPRLGTDTQYF
TRBV7-3	TRBJ2-1	CASSSVFRGNEQFF
TRBV25-1	TRBJ2-3	CASSDKIGGTDTQYF
TRBV2	TRBJ2-1	CASSLGTGYSEQFF
TRBV19	TRBJ2-2	CASRLAVVDTGELFF
TRBV28	TRBJ2-2	CASTLLMYAGELFF
TRBV12-3/TRBV12-4	TRBJ2-5	CASSFYLAGTTEETQYF
TRBV11-3	TRBJ2-1	CASSLQGSGLSYNEQFF
TRBV4-1	TRBJ2-5	CASSQGNAGKETQYF
TRBV30	TRBJ2-3	CAMVGSGREGIDTQYF
TRBV19	TRBJ2-7	CASSQGTKGNEQYF
TRBV28	TRBJ2-7	CASSPLWDEQYF
TRBV5-1	TRBJ2-7	CASSLGGTSGLYEQYF
TRBV13	TRBJ2-2	CASSPGGENTGELFF
TRBV6-2/TRBV6-3	TRBJ2-1	CASSSLTLTQTVGSYNEQFF
TRBV16	TRBJ2-7	CASSQLGFYEQYF
TRBV7-8	TRBJ2-7	CASSLSGQSSHEQYF
TRBV7-2	TRBJ2-7	CASSLSSGSDEQYF
TRBV6-1	TRBJ2-5	CASSARQGETQYF
TRBV28	TRBJ2-6	CASSSWDYLSGANVLTF
TRBV9	TRBJ2-3	CASSVGAGHYQNPRDTQYF
TRBV29-1	TRBJ2-5	CSADPVRETQYF
TRBV18	TRBJ2-1	CASSPTTGWHNEQFF
TRBV7-9	TRBJ2-1	CASSLGREWGNEQFF
TRBV3-1	TRBJ2-3	CASSPQFGGTDTQYF
TRBV5-1	TRBJ1-1	CASSFRDSVMNTEAFF
TRBV29-1	TRBJ2-5	CSARQGRIGETQYF
TRBV3-1	TRBJ2-1	CASSQASAPSNEQFF
TRBV5-1	TRBJ2-5	CASSLALAGGLETQYF
TRBV5-1	TRBJ2-5	CASSFASGGLQETQYF
TRBV7-9	TRBJ2-2	CASSILGGDTGELFF
TRBV27	TRBJ2-7	CASRRDRYEQYF
TRBV20-1	TRBJ2-5	CSAPTSGEETQYF
TRBV7-2	TRBJ2-1	CASSPISGDEQFF
TRBV5-5	TRBJ1-1	CASSTAGTGAVTEAFF
TRBV20-1	TRBJ2-7	CSARGSEIDPGSYEQYF
TRBV19	TRBJ2-2	CASSILGASTGELFF
TRBV6-1	TRBJ2-5	CAIGQTQETQYF
TRBV12-3/TRBV12-4	TRBJ2-1	CASSPSPGTGVGTSGRGGNEQFF
TRBV6-1	TRBJ1-5	CASSEGHGNQPQHF
TRBV14	TRBJ2-4	CASSQDLGLAKNIQYF
TRBV12-3/TRBV12-4	TRBJ2-7	CASRLGTGAYEQYF